The 17 T cell receptor beta chains reported below all come from one sample, sequenced in a study of metastatic and nonmetastatic thyroid tumors (dated by TCRdb to 2019 to 2021). Before undergoing thyroid surgery, none of the patients had been given any kind of treatment. Receptor libraries were prepared by PCR. The reads were generated on an Illumina HiSeq 4000. Starting from the raw public reads, TCRdb applied fastp trimming at Q25, assembled clones with MiXCR and retained in-frame beta chains. The sample table holds almost 70,000 clones, of which about 14% were seen once. The ten most abundant clones make up just over 6.5% of the sample. Sequencing was performed on blood. Source of these receptors: a male donor with papillary thyroid cancer or a benign thyroid nodule (not recorded which). Some clones in this sample may be carry-over from other donors' samples.

The chain couples TRBV30 to TRBJ1-1; the D gene is possibly TRBD1 (5 bases). CDR1 is GTSNPN and CDR2 is SVGIG in the germline V gene (reference sequence). This CDR3 region has 13 residues. The CDR3 DNA reads TGTGTCTGTAATGGGGGTAGGGGCGCTGAAGCTTTCTTT. Its translation: CVCNGGRGAEAFF.

The gene calls are TRBV20-1 and TRBJ1-2; a weak D match, TRBD1 (5 bases). This CDR3 is 16 amino acids long. V lost 3 bases and J 1 base, leaving 18 bases between the germline ends. From germline, CDR1 is DFQATT and CDR2 SNEGSKA (reference sequence). CDR3: CSASDRHRGGNYGYTF. CDR3 nucleotide sequence: TGCAGTGCTAGCGACCGCCATCGGGGGGGTAACTATGGCTACACCTTC.

The sample holds many counts of this clone. V and J are TRBV12-5 and TRBJ2-1; 8 bases map to TRBD2. Germline V gene sequence: CDR1 LGHNT, CDR2 FRNRAP. The V and J ends lost 5 bases and 3 bases, in that order; junction bases with no gene match: 0. The length of the CDR3 is 13 residues. The CDR3 DNA reads as TGTGCTAGTGGTACTAGCGGCTACAATGAGCAGTTCTTC. This translates into CASGTSGYNEQFF.

This clone was observed a handful of times. The chain joins TRBV6-2 or TRBV6-3 to TRBJ2-7; D not resolved. V lost 0 bases, J lost 6 bases, and 15 bases lay in between. In germline, CDR1 is MNHEY, CDR2 SVGEGT. The CDR3 has 15 amino acids. This chain's CDR3 is CASSYSSGRAGEQYF. In DNA, the CDR3 is TGTGCCAGCAGTTACTCGAGTGGTAGAGCCGGCGAGCAGTACTTC.

This clone was recorded at least ten times. This chain joins TRBV15 and TRBJ2-7; 8 bases match TRBD2. V gave up 3 bases and J gave up 0 bases; unmatched junction bases: 10. CDR1 is LNHNV and CDR2 is YYDKDF in the germline V gene (reference sequence). The CDR3 runs to 17 residues. CDR3 nucleotides: TGTGCCACCAGCAGCCATCGGGGGGGCGCAAACTCCTACGAGCAGTACTTC. It specifies CATSSHRGGANSYEQYF.

This clone was detected ten times or more. This sequence joins TRBV3-1 and TRBJ2-7; TRBD1 might be the D (6 bases). The CDR3 loop spans 14 amino acids. V lost 1 base to trimming and J lost 2 bases, with 9 bases between them. Germline V gives CDR1 LGHDT, CDR2 YNNKEL (reference sequence). The chain's CDR3 is CASSQVEGAYEQYF. As DNA, the CDR3 is TGTGCCAGCAGCCAAGTTGAGGGGGCCTACGAGCAGTACTTC.

This clone was recorded many times. The rearrangement joins TRBV20-1 to TRBJ1-2; 10 bases agree with TRBD1. This CDR3 is built from 12 residues. Looked up from germline, CDR1 is DFQATT and CDR2 is SNEGSKA (reference sequence). The CDR3 spells CRAGQGNYGYTF. The CDR3 DNA reads TGCAGGGCGGGACAGGGGAACTATGGCTACACCTTC.

The chain combines TRBV6-5 with TRBJ1-1, with D possibly matching TRBD1 (6 bases). CDR1 MNHEY and CDR2 SVGAGI come from the germline V gene. The CDR3 consists of 14 residues. The V end lost 0 bases, the J end lost 4 bases, and 9 bases lay between the germline ends. CDR3 region: CASSYSGQSTEAFF. CDR3 sequence (DNA): TGTGCCAGCAGTTACTCCGGACAGTCCACTGAAGCTTTCTTT.

This clone was detected many times. The rearrangement uses TRBV20-1 and TRBJ2-2; 8 positions match TRBD1. The CDR3 covers 14 residues. The V segment lost 5 bases and the J segment 0 bases; nucleotides outside the gene matches: 2. CDR1 and CDR2 from the germline V gene are DFQATT and SNEGSKA (reference sequence). The CDR3 DNA reads TGCAGTGCTGACAGGGGCTCGAACACCGGGGAGCTGTTTTTT. Protein product: CSADRGSNTGELFF.

The table lists this clone with many counts. The chain recombines TRBV3-1 with TRBJ2-1; maybe TRBD2 (6 bases). Germline CDR1 and CDR2: LGHDT and YNNKEL (reference sequence). Between the trimmed V and J ends, which lost 0 bases and 8 bases, there was a span of 14 bases. This CDR3 has 15 amino acids. Here the CDR3 DNA reads TGTGCCAGCAGCCAAGATCAGACTAGAGGGCATGAGCAGTTCTTC. Translated: CASSQDQTRGHEQFF.

This clone occurred many times. This rearrangement joins TRBV19 to TRBJ2-1; D possibly corresponds to TRBD2 (5 bases). The V end was cut by 9 bases, the J end by 6 bases, with 9 bases between. The CDR3 sequence is 11 residues long. Germline CDR1 and CDR2: LNHDA and SQIVND (reference sequence). CDR3 DNA sequence: TGTGCCAGCAGCGGACTCAATGAGCAGTTCTTC. It specifies CASSGLNEQFF.

As to this clone: Possible read error: a much larger clone is one base away. Other nucleotide sequences from this sample produce the same CDR3. The rearrangement uses TRBV28 and TRBJ2-3; D possibly corresponds to TRBD2 (6 bases). This CDR3 has 14 amino acids. Per germline, CDR1 MDHEN and CDR2 SYDVKM. V shed 7 bases and J shed 0 bases, with 11 bases lying between them. The CDR3 sequence is CASKPGTSTDTQYF. The DNA of the CDR3 is TGTGCCAGCAAACCAGGGACTAGCACAGATACGCAGTATTTT.

Ten or more counts support this clone. The DNA of the CDR3 is TGTGCCAGCAGTCCACAGCAGGGTGGTGGAGCTTTCTTT. Translated: CASSPQQGGGAFF. The chain is built from TRBV12-3 or TRBV12-4 and TRBJ1-1; D possibly corresponds to TRBD1 (5 bases). This CDR3 comprises 13 residues. V was pared by 5 bases and J by 10 bases, with 17 bases between.

This clone was picked up a small number of times. This may come from a read error, since a much larger clone is one base off. The J gene is TRBJ2-3, the V gene TRBV3-1; D is undetermined. Germline CDR1 LGHDT, CDR2 YNNKEL (reference sequence). Trimming removed 0 bases at V and 1 base at J, with 11 bases between. This CDR3 has 16 residues. The CDR3 DNA follows: TGTGCCAGCAGCCAAGATTGGATGGTGGGCACAGATACGCAGTATTTT. Translated: CASSQDWMVGTDTQYF.

The chain links TRBV3-1 to TRBJ2-3; D is unresolved. The CDR3 is 12 amino acids. With 5 bases removed from V and 4 bases from J, the gap between germline ends came to 7 bases. CDR1 is LGHDT, CDR2 YNNKEL, per germline (reference sequence). The CDR3 is CASSKNPDTQYF. DNA of the CDR3: TGTGCCAGCAGCAAAAATCCAGATACGCAGTATTTT.

This clone was observed at least ten times. The chain carries TRBV6-1 and TRBJ2-2; D perhaps matches TRBD2 (8 bases). Trimming removed 10 bases at V and 4 bases at J, with 16 bases between. The germline gives CDR1 MNHNS, CDR2 SASEGT. There are 14 residues in the CDR3. The chain's CDR3 is CATEQGTSTGELFF. The CDR3 DNA is TGTGCCACTGAACAGGGGACTAGCACCGGGGAGCTGTTTTTT.

This clone was detected ten times or more. A junction end diverges from the germline sequence, so it may reflect a read error. This chain links TRBV4-1 with TRBJ2-3; D possibly corresponds to TRBD1 (6 bases). Per the germline V gene, CDR1 is MGHRA and CDR2 is YSYEKL. This CDR3 has 15 amino acids. The CDR3 region has the DNA TGCGCCAGCGGCCATGGGACACGCAGCACAGATACGCAGTATTTT. As protein: CASGHGTRSTDTQYF.